This TCR beta chain was recovered during a study of CD8+CD57+ T cells in acquired aplastic anemia. Whole-study results and caveats: The study identified around 28 CD8+ CDR3 sequences shared by patients and controls. In CD8+ cells, Simpson's diversity showed no significant difference between patients and controls.

All patients picked for sequencing had shown, by flow cytometry, an expansion of CD8+CD57+ cells. The template used for profiling TCR beta VDJ and CDR3 was genomic DNA. Each CDR3 protein gets one entry after TCRdb re-called the reads with MiXCR. The profile covers under 350,000 distinct CDR3 sequences, with approximately 58% appearing a single time and around 1.2% taken by the ten largest. This CDR3 has 14 amino acids. Germline CDR1 is WNHNN and CDR2 is SYGVQD (reference sequence). V was cut by 4 bases and J by 5 bases, with 12 bases left in between. This clonotype came up a few times. The antigen is not known.

The chain combines TRBV10-1 with TRBJ2-1; no reliable D call. The source of this sequence is a human donor with aplastic anemia. Sequenced sample: sorted CD4+, CD8+, or CD8+CD57+ T cells (not recorded which) from PBMCs. CDR3 nucleotides: TGCGCCAGCAGTGGCGAAGAGACGAACAATGAGCAGTTCTTC. It codes for CASSGEETNNEQFF.